These 18 T cell receptor beta chains were sequenced from one sample in a study of shared clonotypes between healthy human individuals (dated by TCRdb to 2019 to 2021). Library generation was performed with the immunoSEQ multiplex PCR assay. TCRdb holds this immuneACCESS table with in-frame rearrangements only. Some clones are missing; in checked studies, unresolved V genes explain under half, and the rest has no known cause. This sample holds some 680,000 clones; about 80% were observed only once. The ten largest clones represent more than 1.5% of the sample. Sequencing was carried out using memory CD4+ T cells sorted from blood. The cell subset or site label, as the study defines it: CD45RA-negative fraction. These receptors were taken from a woman in her 30s in good health.

The chain joins TRBV27 to TRBJ2-1, with D perhaps matching TRBD1 (7 bases). Looked up from germline, CDR1 is MNHEY and CDR2 is SMNVEV (reference sequence). Trimming took 6 bases from V and 4 from J, leaving 22 bases between them. The CDR3 sequence is 17 residues long. This CDR3 is CASSYGTVRGSYNEQFF. The CDR3, as DNA: TGTGCCAGCAGCTACGGGACAGTCCGGGGGTCGTACAATGAGCAGTTCTTC.

This rearrangement joins TRBV14 to TRBJ1-4, with TRBD1 matching 7 bases. This CDR3 contains 16 residues. Germline-derived CDR1 and CDR2 are SGHDN and FVKESK. V was clipped by 2 bases and J by 4 bases; unmatched bases: 7. The CDR3 here is CASSQNRDRVNEKLFF. The DNA of the CDR3 is TGTGCCAGCAGCCAAAACCGGGACAGAGTTAATGAAAAACTGTTTTTT.

The genes are TRBV25-1 and TRBJ2-7; TRBD2 might be the D (6 bases). The CDR3 length is 16 residues. The V end was cut by 3 bases, the J end by 3 bases, with 18 bases between. Germline CDR1 MGHDK, CDR2 SYGVNS. This CDR3 reads CASSEKGVGGLYEQYF. As DNA, the CDR3 is TGTGCCAGCAGTGAGAAAGGTGTGGGAGGCCTCTACGAGCAGTACTTC.

J is TRBJ2-6 and V is TRBV14; D gene unclear. The CDR3 runs to 18 residues. Per the germline V gene, CDR1 is SGHDN and CDR2 is FVKESK. V was cut by 4 bases and J by 0 bases, with 16 bases left in between. The CDR3 sequence: CASSPSRGVHSGANVLTF. The CDR3 DNA sequence: TGTGCCAGCAGCCCCAGCCGCGGAGTGCACTCTGGGGCCAACGTCCTGACTTTC.

This sequence joins TRBV2 and TRBJ1-5; no reliable D call. V lost 2 bases, J lost 4 bases, and 12 bases lay in between. The CDR3 has 15 amino acids. Germline lookup yields CDR1 SNHLY and CDR2 FYNNEI. Written as DNA, the CDR3 is TGTGCCAGCAGTGAAATGGCGGGCCTAAATCAGCCCCAGCATTTT. It specifies CASSEMAGLNQPQHF.

This chain uses TRBV19 with TRBJ1-5, with 9 nucleotides matching TRBD1. Unmatched junction bases numbered 8, after V lost 6 bases and J lost 5 bases. The germline CDR1 and CDR2 sequences are LNHDA and SQIVND (reference sequence). The CDR3 is made up of 15 amino acids. The CDR3 bases are TGTGCCAGTAGCCCCTACAGGGGGCAGGATCAGCCCCAGCATTTT. As protein: CASSPYRGQDQPQHF.

This chain joins TRBV5-4 and TRBJ2-6, with a possible D match to TRBD1 (6 bases). This CDR3 comprises 19 residues. Trimming shortened V by 0 bases and J by 0 bases, and 16 bases separated the two germline ends. CDR1 is SGHNT and CDR2 is YYREEE in the germline V gene (reference sequence). The CDR3 loop is CASSLDRAGANSGANVLTF. The CDR3 bases are TGTGCCAGCAGCTTGGATAGGGCAGGGGCTAACTCTGGGGCCAACGTCCTGACTTTC. The full variable domain, in which reference TRBV5-4 and TRBJ2-6 provide the parts outside the CDR3, is ETGVTQSPTHLIKTRGQQVTLRCSSQSGHNTVSWYQQALGQGPQFIFQYYREEENGRGNFPPRFSGLQFPNYSSELNVNALELDDSALYLCASSLDRAGANSGANVLTFGAGSRLTVL.

V is TRBV7-2 and J is TRBJ1-5, with a tentative D call TRBD1 (5 bases). The CDR3 sequence is 14 residues long. V was cut by 1 base and J by 7 bases, with 11 bases left in between. The germline CDR1 and CDR2 sequences are SGHTA and FQGNSA. The CDR3 loop reads CASSLGRVGQPQHF. The CDR3 DNA reads as TGTGCCAGCAGCTTAGGCAGGGTTGGGCAGCCCCAGCATTTT.

V gene TRBV28 combines with J gene TRBJ2-5, with 8 bases fitting TRBD1. The better agreement between TRBJ2-7 and the DNA end casts doubt on the J call. The CDR3 runs to 13 residues. CDR1 and CDR2 from the germline V gene are MDHEN and SYDVKM. CDR3 region: CATTGTGGYEQYF. The CDR3 DNA follows: TGTGCCACCACCGGGACAGGTGGCTACGAGCAGTACTTC.

In its sample, this clone was seen once. The DNA for the CDR3 is TGTGCCAGCAGAACTAGCGACACCGGGGAGCTGTTTTTT. It is translated as CASRTSDTGELFF. V usage is TRBV2 and J usage is TRBJ2-2; 7 bases are shared with TRBD2. This CDR3 is built from 13 residues. The germline V gene has CDR1 SNHLY and CDR2 FYNNEI. The J segment lost 3 bases and the V segment lost 6 bases, leaving 1 base of the junction unmatched.

This sequence joins TRBV19 and TRBJ2-3, with 8 bases aligning to TRBD2. The junction had 9 bases not matched to a gene; V was cut back by 5 bases and J by 8 bases. This CDR3 contains 14 residues. Looked up from germline, CDR1 is LNHDA and CDR2 is SQIVND (reference sequence). In DNA form, the CDR3 reads TGTGCCAGTAGTGGTCGGGAGGGCCTGGGTACGCAGTATTTT. As protein: CASSGREGLGTQYF.

This clone was recorded once. The chain uses TRBV6-5 and TRBJ2-3; TRBD2 aligns across 12 bases. From germline, CDR1 is MNHEY and CDR2 SVGAGI. This CDR3 has 16 residues. V shed 2 bases and J 3 bases; nucleotides not matched to a gene: 3. CDR3 bases: TGTGCCAGCAGTTACACTAGCGGGAGGCCGACAGATACGCAGTATTTT. Protein: CASSYTSGRPTDTQYF.

A few counts support this clone. The chain combines TRBV2 with TRBJ2-5, with TRBD2 matching over 14 bases. The V gene end was trimmed by 3 bases and the J gene end by 4 bases; junction bases not matched to a gene: 4. This CDR3 region has 16 residues. Germline lookup yields CDR1 SNHLY and CDR2 FYNNEI. CDR3 nucleotide sequence: TGTGCCAGCAGTGAGGGACTAGCGGGAGCGTTAGAGACCCAGTACTTC. It is translated as CASSEGLAGALETQYF.

The chain is built from TRBV7-2 and TRBJ2-1, with 8 bases identical to TRBD1. The V segment lost 0 bases and the J segment 0 bases; nucleotides outside the gene matches: 1. The CDR3 is made up of 16 amino acids. Germline loops: CDR1 SGHTA, CDR2 FQGNSA. For the CDR3, the DNA is TGTGCCAGCAGCTTAGCCGGGACAGGCTCCTACAATGAGCAGTTCTTC. Protein: CASSLAGTGSYNEQFF.

The chain combines TRBV6-1 with TRBJ1-2, with D hard to call. CDR1 and CDR2 from the germline V gene are MNHNS and SASEGT. V was pared by 2 bases and J by 0 bases, with 10 bases between. The CDR3 loop spans 15 amino acids. The CDR3 nucleotides read TGTGCCAGCAGTGAAAGATTTCCCGCTAACTATGGCTACACCTTC. Translation gives CASSERFPANYGYTF.

Only a few counts were recorded for this clone. This chain joins TRBV4-1 and TRBJ2-5; TRBD1 might be the D (5 bases). This CDR3 is built from 14 residues. Looked up from germline, CDR1 is MGHRA and CDR2 is YSYEKL. Trimming shortened V by 10 bases and J by 4 bases, and 19 bases separated the two germline ends. CDR3 nucleotide sequence: TGCGCCACCTCACTTAGCAGGGTAGCAGAGACCCAGTACTTC. Amino acid sequence: CATSLSRVAETQYF.

This clone was recorded a few times. V usage is TRBV28 and J usage is TRBJ2-3; possible D gene TRBD2, 5 bases. CDR1 is MDHEN and CDR2 is SYDVKM in the germline V gene. The CDR3 extends over 15 amino acids. Trimming removed 8 bases from V and 5 bases from J, with 20 bases in between. CDR3 sequence: CASQEERGLRDTQYF. In DNA, the CDR3 is TGTGCCAGCCAGGAGGAGCGTGGTCTGCGAGATACGCAGTATTTT.

This sequence joins TRBV11-3 and TRBJ2-3; D remains unclear. Germline V gene data show CDR1 as SGHNT and CDR2 as YENEEA. This CDR3 is 11 amino acids long. The V and J ends lost 5 bases and 5 bases respectively, with 5 bases between them. The DNA of the CDR3 is TGTGCCAGCAGCCAAGGAGATACGCAGTATTTT. This gives the protein CASSQGDTQYF.